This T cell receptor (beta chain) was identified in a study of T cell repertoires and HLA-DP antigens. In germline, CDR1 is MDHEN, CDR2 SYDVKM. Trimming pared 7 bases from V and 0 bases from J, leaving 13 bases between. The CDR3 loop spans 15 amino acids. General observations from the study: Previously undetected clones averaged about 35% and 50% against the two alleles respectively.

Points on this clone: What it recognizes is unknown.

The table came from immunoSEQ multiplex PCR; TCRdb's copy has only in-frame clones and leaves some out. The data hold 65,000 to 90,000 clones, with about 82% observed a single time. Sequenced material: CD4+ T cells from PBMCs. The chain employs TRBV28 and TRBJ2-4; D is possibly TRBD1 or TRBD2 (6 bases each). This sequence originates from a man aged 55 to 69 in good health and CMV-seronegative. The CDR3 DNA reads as TGTGCCAGCACCGGGGGCGGTTCAGCCAAAAACATTCAGTACTTC. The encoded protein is CASTGGGSAKNIQYF.